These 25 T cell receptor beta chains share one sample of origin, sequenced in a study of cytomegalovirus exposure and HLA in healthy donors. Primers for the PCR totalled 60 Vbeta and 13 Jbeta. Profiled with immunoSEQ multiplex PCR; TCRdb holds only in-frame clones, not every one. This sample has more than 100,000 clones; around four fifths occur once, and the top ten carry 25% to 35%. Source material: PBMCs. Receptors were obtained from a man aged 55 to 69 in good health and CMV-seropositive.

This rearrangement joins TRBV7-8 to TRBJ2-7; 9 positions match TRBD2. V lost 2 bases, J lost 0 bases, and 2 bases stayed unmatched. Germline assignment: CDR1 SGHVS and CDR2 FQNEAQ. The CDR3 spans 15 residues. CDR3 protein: CASSLRGRDSYEQYF. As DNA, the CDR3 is TGTGCCAGCAGCTTACGCGGGAGGGACTCCTACGAGCAGTACTTC.

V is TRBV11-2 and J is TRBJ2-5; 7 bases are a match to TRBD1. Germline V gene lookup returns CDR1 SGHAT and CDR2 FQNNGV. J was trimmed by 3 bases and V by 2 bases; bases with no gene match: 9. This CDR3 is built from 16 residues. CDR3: CASSLIWGQLKETQYF. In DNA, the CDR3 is TGTGCCAGCAGCTTAATATGGGGACAGCTCAAAGAGACCCAGTACTTC.

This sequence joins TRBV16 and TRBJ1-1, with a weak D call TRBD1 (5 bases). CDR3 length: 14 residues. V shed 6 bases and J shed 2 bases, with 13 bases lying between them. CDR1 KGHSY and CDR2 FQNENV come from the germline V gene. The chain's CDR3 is CASRTRVINTEAFF. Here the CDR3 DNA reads TGTGCCAGCAGAACCAGGGTCATTAACACTGAAGCTTTCTTT.

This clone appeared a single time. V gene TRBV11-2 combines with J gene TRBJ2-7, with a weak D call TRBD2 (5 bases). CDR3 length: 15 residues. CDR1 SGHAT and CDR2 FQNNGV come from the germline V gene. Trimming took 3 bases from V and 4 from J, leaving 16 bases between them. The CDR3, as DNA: TGTGCCAGCAGCTTCCGGGAACTCCCTTTGTACGAGCAGTACTTC. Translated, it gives CASSFRELPLYEQYF. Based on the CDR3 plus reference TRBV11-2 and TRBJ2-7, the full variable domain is EAGVAQSPRYKIIEKRQSVAFWCNPISGHATLYWYQQILGQGPKLLIQFQNNGVVDDSQLPKDRFSAERLKGVDSTLKIQPAKLEDSAVYLCASSFRELPLYEQYFGPGTRLTVT.

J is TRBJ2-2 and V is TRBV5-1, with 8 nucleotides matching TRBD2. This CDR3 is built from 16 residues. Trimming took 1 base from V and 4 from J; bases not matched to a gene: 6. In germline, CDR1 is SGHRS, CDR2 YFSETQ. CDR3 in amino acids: CASSLPGGAGTGELFF. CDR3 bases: TGCGCCAGCAGCTTGCCCGGGGGGGCGGGCACCGGGGAGCTGTTTTTT.

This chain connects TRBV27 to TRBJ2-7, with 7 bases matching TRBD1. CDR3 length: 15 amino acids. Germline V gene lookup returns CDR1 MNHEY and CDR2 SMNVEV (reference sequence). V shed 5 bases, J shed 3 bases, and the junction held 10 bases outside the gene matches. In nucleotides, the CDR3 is TGTGCCAGCAGTGGAACGGACAGGAGACACTACGAGCAGTACTTC. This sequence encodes CASSGTDRRHYEQYF.

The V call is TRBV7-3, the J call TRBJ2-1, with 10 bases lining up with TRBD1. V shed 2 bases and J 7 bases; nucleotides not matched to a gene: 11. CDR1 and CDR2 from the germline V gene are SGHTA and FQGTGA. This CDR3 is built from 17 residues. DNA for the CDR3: TGTGCCAGCAGCTTATTCTCCGGACAGGGGGTGGGGAATGAGCAGTTCTTC. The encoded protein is CASSLFSGQGVGNEQFF.

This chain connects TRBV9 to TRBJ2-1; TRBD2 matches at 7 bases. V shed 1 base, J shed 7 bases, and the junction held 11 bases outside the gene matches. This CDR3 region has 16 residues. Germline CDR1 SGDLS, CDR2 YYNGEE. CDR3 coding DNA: TGTGCCAGCAGCGTAAATCGGGCGGGAGAAGGAAATGAGCAGTTCTTC. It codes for CASSVNRAGEGNEQFF. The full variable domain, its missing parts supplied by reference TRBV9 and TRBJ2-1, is DSGVTQTPKHLITATGQRVTLRCSPRSGDLSVYWYQQSLDQGLQFLIQYYNGEERAKGNILERFSAQQFPDLHSELNLSSLELGDSALYFCASSVNRAGEGNEQFFGPGTRLTVL.

The CDR3 DNA follows: TGTGCCAGCAGCAAAGTTTCTGGGACAGAGTACAATGAGCAGTTCTTC. As protein: CASSKVSGTEYNEQFF. The V gene is TRBV21-1, the J gene TRBJ2-1; the table's D call TRBD1 went unverified against the DNA. TRBV21-1 is marked as a pseudogene. This CDR3 spans 16 amino acids.

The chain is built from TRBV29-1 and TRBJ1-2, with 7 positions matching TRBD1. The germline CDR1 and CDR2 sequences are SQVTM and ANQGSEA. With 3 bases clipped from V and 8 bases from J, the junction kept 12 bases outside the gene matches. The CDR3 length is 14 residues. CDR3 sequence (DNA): TGCAGCGTTGAGATTTACAGGGGCACGGAAGGCTACACCTTC. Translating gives CSVEIYRGTEGYTF.

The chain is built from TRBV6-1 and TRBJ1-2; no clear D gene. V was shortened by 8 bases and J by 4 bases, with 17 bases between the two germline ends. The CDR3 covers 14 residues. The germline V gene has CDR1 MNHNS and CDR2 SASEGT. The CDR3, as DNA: TGTGCCAGCCACGAGGGAACCCTCTTCTATGGCTACACCTTC. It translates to CASHEGTLFYGYTF.

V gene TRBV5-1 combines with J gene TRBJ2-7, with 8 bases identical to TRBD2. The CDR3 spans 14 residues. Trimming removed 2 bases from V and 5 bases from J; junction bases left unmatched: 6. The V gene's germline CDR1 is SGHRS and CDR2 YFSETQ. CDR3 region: CASSFSGLVNEQYF. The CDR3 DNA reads TGCGCCAGCAGCTTTTCGGGACTAGTAAACGAGCAGTACTTC.

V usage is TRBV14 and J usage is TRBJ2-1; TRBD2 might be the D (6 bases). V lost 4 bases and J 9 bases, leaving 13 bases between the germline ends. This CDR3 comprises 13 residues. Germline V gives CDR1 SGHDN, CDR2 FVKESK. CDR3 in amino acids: CASSPFIGGEQFF. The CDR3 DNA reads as TGTGCCAGCAGCCCGTTCATCGGGGGTGAGCAGTTCTTC. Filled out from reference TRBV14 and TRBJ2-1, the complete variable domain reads EAGVTQFPSHSVIEKGQTVTLRCDPISGHDNLYWYRRVMGKEIKFLLHFVKESKQDESGMPNNRFLAERTGGTYSTLKVQPAELEDSGVYFCASSPFIGGEQFFGPGTRLTVL.

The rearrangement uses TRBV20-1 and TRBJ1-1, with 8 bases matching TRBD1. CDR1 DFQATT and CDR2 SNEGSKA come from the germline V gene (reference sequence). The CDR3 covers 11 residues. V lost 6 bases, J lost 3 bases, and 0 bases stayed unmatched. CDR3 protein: CSATGDTEAFF. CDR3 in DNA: TGCAGTGCGACAGGGGACACTGAAGCTTTCTTT.

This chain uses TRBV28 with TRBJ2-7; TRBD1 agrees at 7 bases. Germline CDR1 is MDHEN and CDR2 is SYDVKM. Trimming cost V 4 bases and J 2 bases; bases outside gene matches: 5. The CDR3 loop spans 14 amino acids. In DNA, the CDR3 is TGTGCCAGCAGTTCGTACAGGGGTACCTACGAGCAGTACTTC. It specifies CASSSYRGTYEQYF.

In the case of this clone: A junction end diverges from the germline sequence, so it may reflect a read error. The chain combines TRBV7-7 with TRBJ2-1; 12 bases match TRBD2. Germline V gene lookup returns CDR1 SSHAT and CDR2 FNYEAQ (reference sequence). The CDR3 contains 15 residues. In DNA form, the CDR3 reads TGTGCTAGCAGCACGGGACTAGCGGGTTACAATGAGCAGTTCTTC. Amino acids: CASSTGLAGYNEQFF.

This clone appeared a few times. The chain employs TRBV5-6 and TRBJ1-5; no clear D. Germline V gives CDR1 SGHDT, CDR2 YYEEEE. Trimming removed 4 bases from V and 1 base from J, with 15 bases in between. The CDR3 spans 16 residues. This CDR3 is CASSRRTERSNQPQHF. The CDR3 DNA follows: TGTGCCAGCAGCCGCCGGACTGAGCGAAGCAATCAGCCCCAGCATTTT.

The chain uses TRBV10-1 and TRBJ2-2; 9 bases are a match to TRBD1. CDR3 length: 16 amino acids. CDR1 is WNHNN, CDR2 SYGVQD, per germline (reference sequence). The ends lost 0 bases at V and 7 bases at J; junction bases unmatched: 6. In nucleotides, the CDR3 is TGCGCCAGCAGTGAGTCGTGGACAGGGGCCCACGGGGAGCTGTTTTTT. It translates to CASSESWTGAHGELFF.

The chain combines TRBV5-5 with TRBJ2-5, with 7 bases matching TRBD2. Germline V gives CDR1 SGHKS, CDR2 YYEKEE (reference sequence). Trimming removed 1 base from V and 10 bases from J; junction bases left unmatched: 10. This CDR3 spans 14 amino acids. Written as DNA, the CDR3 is TGTGCCAGCAGCTTGAATCGGGGGGACGGAGTCCAGTACTTC. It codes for CASSLNRGDGVQYF.

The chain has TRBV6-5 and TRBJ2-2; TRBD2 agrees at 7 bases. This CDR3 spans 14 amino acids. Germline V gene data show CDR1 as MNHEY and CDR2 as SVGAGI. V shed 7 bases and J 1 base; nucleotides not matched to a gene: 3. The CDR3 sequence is CASILAGNTGELFF. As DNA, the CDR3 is TGTGCCAGCATATTAGCGGGGAACACCGGGGAGCTGTTTTTT.

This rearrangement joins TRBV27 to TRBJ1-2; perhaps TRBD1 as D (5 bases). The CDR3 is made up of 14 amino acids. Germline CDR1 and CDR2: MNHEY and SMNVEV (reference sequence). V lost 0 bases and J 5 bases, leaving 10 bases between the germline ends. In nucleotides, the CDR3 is TGTGCCAGCAGTTTATCGTTTGGGGCATATGGCTACACCTTC. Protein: CASSLSFGAYGYTF.

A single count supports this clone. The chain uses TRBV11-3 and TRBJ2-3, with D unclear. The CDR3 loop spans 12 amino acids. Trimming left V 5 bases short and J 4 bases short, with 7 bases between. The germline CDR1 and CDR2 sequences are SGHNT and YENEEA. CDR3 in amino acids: CASSQNSDTQYF. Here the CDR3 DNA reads TGTGCCAGCAGCCAAAACTCAGATACGCAGTATTTT. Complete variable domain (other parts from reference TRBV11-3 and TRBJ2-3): EAGVVQSPRYKIIEKKQPVAFWCNPISGHNTLYWYLQNLGQGPELLIRYENEEAVDDSQLPKDRFSAERLKGVDSTLKIQPAELGDSAVYLCASSQNSDTQYFGPGTRLTVL.

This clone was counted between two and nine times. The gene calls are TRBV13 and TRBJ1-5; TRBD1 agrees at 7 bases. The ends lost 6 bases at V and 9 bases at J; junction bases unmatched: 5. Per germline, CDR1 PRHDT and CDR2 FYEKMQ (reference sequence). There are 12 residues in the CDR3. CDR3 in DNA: TGTGCCAGCAGTATAGGGGGCTGGCCCCAGCATTTT. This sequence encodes CASSIGGWPQHF.

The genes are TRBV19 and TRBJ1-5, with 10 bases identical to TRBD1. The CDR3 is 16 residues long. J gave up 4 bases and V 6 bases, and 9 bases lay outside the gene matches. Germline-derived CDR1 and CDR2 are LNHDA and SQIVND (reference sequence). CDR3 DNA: TGTGCCAGTAGGTCCTCGACAGGGGGCGTAAATCAGCCCCAGCATTTT. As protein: CASRSSTGGVNQPQHF.

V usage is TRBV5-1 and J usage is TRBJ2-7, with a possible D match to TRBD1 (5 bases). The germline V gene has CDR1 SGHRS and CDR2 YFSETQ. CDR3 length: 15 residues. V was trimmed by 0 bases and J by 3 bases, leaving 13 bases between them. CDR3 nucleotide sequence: TGCGCCAGCAGCTTGGGGCAGGGTAAATACTACGAGCAGTACTTC. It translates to CASSLGQGKYYEQYF.